Following are 30 T cell receptor beta chains from one sample sequenced in a study of post-analysis software for immune sequencing data. Study results and caveats: In patients, TRBV5-6, TRBV5-1 and TRBV20-1 belonged to five TRBV segments found more frequently than in controls.

Their target antigens are unknown. cDNA libraries for TCR beta contained unique molecular identifiers. TCRdb re-called the PCR reads through MiXCR, storing one row per CDR3 protein. Of about 820,000 distinct CDR3 sequences in the sample, about 57% are singletons; the top ten hold 4.6%. The sample was blood. The receptors derive from a girl between 10 and 17 years old with multiple sclerosis.

The CDR3 here is CASSLSLAGVADTQYF. Here the CDR3 DNA reads TGCGCCAGCAGCTTGTCGTTAGCGGGAGTGGCAGATACGCAGTATTTT. This chain uses TRBV5-1 with TRBJ2-3; the match to TRBD2 covers 9 bases. Unmatched junction bases numbered 7, after V lost 1 base and J lost 4 bases. The V gene's germline CDR1 is SGHRS and CDR2 YFSETQ. This CDR3 has 16 residues.

The chain combines TRBV20-1 with TRBJ2-7, with a weak D call TRBD2 (7 bases). The V and J ends lost 0 bases and 5 bases respectively, with 11 bases between them. There are 13 residues in the CDR3. In germline, CDR1 is DFQATT, CDR2 SNEGSKA (reference sequence). In nucleotides, the CDR3 is TGCAGTGCTAGAGACGGGGGGCGTAACGAGCAGTACTTC. Translated: CSARDGGRNEQYF.

The chain recombines TRBV7-6 with TRBJ2-1; 8 positions agree with TRBD2. Trimming cost V 4 bases and J 7 bases; bases outside gene matches: 6. Germline V CDR1 and CDR2: SGHVS, FNYEAQ. The CDR3 totals 14 residues. CDR3 residues: CASSYQGLGNEQFF. As DNA, the CDR3 is TGTGCCAGCAGCTACCAGGGACTAGGAAATGAGCAGTTCTTC.

V gene TRBV12-3 or TRBV12-4 combines with J gene TRBJ2-7; 9 positions agree with TRBD2. J lost 10 bases, V lost 6 bases, and 31 bases had no gene match. The CDR3 spans 20 residues. The CDR3 protein is CASSLARGGRAMRTRGTQYF. In DNA form, the CDR3 reads TGTGCCAGCAGCCTCGCGAGGGGCGGGAGGGCCATGAGGACAAGAGGTACCCAGTACTTC.

CDR3 region: CASTPETAQETQYF. The CDR3, as DNA: TGCGCCAGCACCCCGGAGACAGCCCAAGAGACCCAGTACTTC. The chain employs TRBV5-1 and TRBJ2-5; D possibly corresponds to TRBD1 (5 bases). This CDR3 is built from 14 residues. Germline-derived CDR1 and CDR2 are SGHRS and YFSETQ. Trimming removed 6 bases at V and 1 base at J, with 13 bases between.

This clonotype has more than one count but fewer than ten. This chain links TRBV12-3 or TRBV12-4 with TRBJ2-3; TRBD1 is a possible D gene (5 bases). This CDR3 region has 17 residues. Trimming shortened V by 1 base and J by 3 bases, and 17 bases separated the two germline ends. In nucleotides, the CDR3 is TGTGCCAGCAGTTTAGTATTGGGCAGGGTAAGGACAGATACGCAGTATTTT. Amino acid sequence: CASSLVLGRVRTDTQYF.

The chain joins TRBV7-2 to TRBJ2-5; D not certain. Trimming removed 3 bases from V and 3 bases from J, with 8 bases in between. Germline V gene data show CDR1 as SGHTA and CDR2 as FQGNSA. This CDR3 region has 13 residues. The CDR3 coding sequence is TGTGCCAGCAGCTTGTTGATTGAAGAGACCCAGTACTTC. Its protein product is CASSLLIEETQYF.

The chain carries TRBV20-1 and TRBJ2-5, with 11 bases that match TRBD2. CDR3 length equals 17 residues. In germline, CDR1 is DFQATT, CDR2 SNEGSKA (reference sequence). Losses at the gene ends were 1 base for V and 1 base for J; bases not matched to a gene: 8. The CDR3 DNA sequence: TGCAGTGCTAGAGGGATAGCGGGAGGGCAGTCCCAAGAGACCCAGTACTTC. Translating it yields CSARGIAGGQSQETQYF.

The chain carries TRBV7-2 and TRBJ2-1; D possibly corresponds to TRBD1 (6 bases). In germline, CDR1 is SGHTA, CDR2 FQGNSA. V lost 4 bases to trimming and J lost 5 bases, with 9 bases between them. The CDR3 runs 13 residues. The CDR3, as DNA: TGTGCCAGCAGCTGGTACAGGGACAATGAGCAGTTCTTC. It is translated as CASSWYRDNEQFF. Filled out from reference TRBV7-2 and TRBJ2-1, the complete variable domain reads GAGVSQSPSNKVTEKGKDVELRCDPISGHTALYWYRQSLGQGLEFLIYFQGNSAPDKSGLPSDRFSAERTGGSVSTLTIQRTQQEDSAVYLCASSWYRDNEQFFGPGTRLTVL.

This clonotype was observed a handful of times. The chain joins TRBV6-6 to TRBJ2-7; TRBD1 might be the D (6 bases). The DNA end lines up better with TRBJ2-5; the J call may be wrong. This CDR3 comprises 15 residues. Germline CDR1 reads MNHNY; CDR2 reads SVGAGI (reference sequence). CDR3 region: CASSYMDSPPGTQYF. The CDR3 DNA reads TGTGCCAGCAGTTACATGGACAGCCCCCCTGGGACCCAGTACTTC.

This clonotype was counted at least ten times. The chain employs TRBV29-1 and TRBJ1-2, with 8 nucleotides matching TRBD1. The CDR3 covers 12 residues. With V trimmed by 4 bases and J by 4 bases, 2 bases remained unmatched. Germline lookup yields CDR1 SQVTM and CDR2 ANQGSEA. The DNA of the CDR3 is TGCAGCGTTGTTGGACAGGGCTATGGCTACACCTTC. Its translation is CSVVGQGYGYTF. The full variable domain, its missing parts supplied by reference TRBV29-1 and TRBJ1-2, is SAVISQKPSRDICQRGTSLTIQCQVDSQVTMMFWYRQQPGQSLTLIATANQGSEATYESGFVIDKFPISRPNLTFSTLTVSNMSPEDSSIYLCSVVGQGYGYTFGSGTRLTVV.

This chain connects TRBV7-9 to TRBJ1-2; 8 positions match TRBD1. CDR1 SEHNR and CDR2 FQNEAQ come from the germline V gene (reference sequence). J lost 0 bases, V lost 2 bases, and 14 bases had no gene match. The CDR3 is 19 amino acids. Here the CDR3 reads CASSLHHRGGILANYGYTF. CDR3 nucleotides: TGTGCCAGCAGCTTACATCACAGGGGGGGGATATTAGCTAACTATGGCTACACCTTC. Full variable domain (outside the CDR3, taken from reference TRBV7-9 and TRBJ1-2): DTGVSQNPRHKITKRGQNVTFRCDPISEHNRLYWYRQTLGQGPEFLTYFQNEAQLEKSRLLSDRFSAERPKGSFSTLEIQRTEQGDSAMYLCASSLHHRGGILANYGYTFGSGTRLTVV.

On this clonotype: Compared with germline, one end of the junction differs, possibly owing to a read error. V gene TRBV27 combines with J gene TRBJ1-2, with D perhaps matching TRBD1 (5 bases). The germline V gene encodes CDR1 MNHEY and CDR2 SMNVEV (reference sequence). The CDR3 is 12 residues long. DNA for the CDR3: TGTGCCAGCAGTTTGAAGGGGTGGGGCTACATCTTC. This sequence encodes CASSLKGWGYIF.

Turning to this clonotype: A much larger clone sits a single nucleotide away, making a read error possible. The CDR3 region is CSVEGPLSLYEQYF. CDR3 DNA sequence: TGCAGCGTTGAAGGACCCCTGTCTCTCTACGAGCAGTACTTC. The chain links TRBV29-1 to TRBJ2-7; no clear D gene. CDR1 is SQVTM and CDR2 is ANQGSEA in the germline V gene. The V end lost 1 base, the J end lost 3 bases, and 13 bases lay between the germline ends. There are 14 residues in the CDR3.

This rearrangement joins TRBV12-3 or TRBV12-4 to TRBJ2-7, with 7 bases fitting TRBD2. The CDR3 is 12 residues long. With 11 bases clipped from V and 3 bases from J, the junction kept 7 bases outside the gene matches. The CDR3 nucleotides read TGTGCCTCGGGGGGTCAACTCTACGAGCAGTACTTC. Its translation: CASGGQLYEQYF.

The chain couples TRBV29-1 to TRBJ2-7, with 7 bases fitting TRBD2. Germline CDR1 reads SQVTM; CDR2 reads ANQGSEA. The CDR3 consists of 14 residues. The trim removed 6 bases at V and 2 bases at J, leaving 10 bases unmatched. The CDR3 DNA reads TGCAGCGTAGAGAGCGGGAACACCCCCTACGAGCAGTACTTC. This encodes CSVESGNTPYEQYF.

The V gene is TRBV29-1, the J gene TRBJ1-2; D gene uncertain. This CDR3 contains 15 residues. The V end was cut by 7 bases, the J end by 6 bases, with 24 bases between. Per the germline V gene, CDR1 is SQVTM and CDR2 is ANQGSEA. In nucleotides, the CDR3 is TGCAGCGCTCGAAGCGGAGTCCTCCAGTTTGATGGCTACACCTTC. This codes for CSARSGVLQFDGYTF.

The chain recombines TRBV4-1 with TRBJ1-2, with D unresolved. Germline V CDR1 and CDR2: MGHRA, YSYEKL. V dropped 1 base and J dropped 7 bases, with 16 bases sitting between them. This CDR3 comprises 15 residues. For the CDR3, the DNA is TGCGCCAGCAGCCAAGCAGGCCCCGGGATCGTTGGCTACACCTTC. Its translation is CASSQAGPGIVGYTF.

The rearrangement joins TRBV5-1 to TRBJ2-7; D possibly corresponds to TRBD1 (5 bases). The DNA end is more similar to TRBJ2-5, so the J call may be wrong. The length of the CDR3 is 15 residues. The germline CDR1 and CDR2 sequences are SGHRS and YFSETQ. The CDR3 region has the DNA TGCGCCAGCAGCTTGACCCAGGGTTACCTGGAGACCCAGTACTTC. Encoded protein: CASSLTQGYLETQYF.

This clonotype was recorded a few times. The chain recombines TRBV20-1 with TRBJ2-7; 9 nucleotides align to TRBD2. The CDR3 is 14 residues long. Germline trimming cut 4 bases from V and 4 bases from J; bases unmatched to any gene: 8. Germline CDR1 reads DFQATT; CDR2 reads SNEGSKA (reference sequence). CDR3 loop: CSAKGLATKYEQYF. CDR3 nucleotide sequence: TGCAGTGCTAAGGGACTAGCAACGAAGTACGAGCAGTACTTC.

The CDR3 nucleotides are TGTGCCTGGACCTCCTTAGGGACAGGGATGGATGAGCAGTTCTTC. This codes for CAWTSLGTGMDEQFF. The chain is built from TRBV30 and TRBJ2-1, with 9 positions matching TRBD1. Germline trimming cut 4 bases from V and 8 bases from J; bases unmatched to any gene: 12. From germline, CDR1 is GTSNPN and CDR2 SVGIG (reference sequence). CDR3 length: 15 residues. The full variable domain, in which reference TRBV30 and TRBJ2-1 provide the parts outside the CDR3, is SQTIHQWPATLVQPVGSPLSLECTVEGTSNPNLYWYRQAAGRGLQLLFYSVGIGQISSEVPQNLSASRPQDRQFILSSKKLLLSDSGFYLCAWTSLGTGMDEQFFGPGTRLTVL.

The chain combines TRBV29-1 with TRBJ2-5; either TRBD1 or TRBD2 may fit D (6 bases each). The germline V gene encodes CDR1 SQVTM and CDR2 ANQGSEA. The CDR3 has 15 residues. Trimming took 1 base from V and 3 from J, leaving 15 bases between them. The CDR3 sequence: CSVEVPGGGEETQYF. The CDR3 region has the DNA TGCAGCGTTGAAGTCCCCGGGGGCGGGGAAGAGACCCAGTACTTC.

The genes are TRBV29-1 and TRBJ2-5; D remains ambiguous. The CDR3 is 10 amino acids. Germline V gene sequence: CDR1 SQVTM, CDR2 ANQGSEA. The germline V and J ends were trimmed by 5 bases and 2 bases, with 3 bases remaining between them. CDR3 region: CSVKQETQYF. The CDR3 DNA follows: TGCAGCGTTAAACAAGAGACCCAGTACTTC.

The sample holds a few counts of this clonotype. CDR3 protein: CASSVVAAGEQYF. CDR3 nucleotide sequence: TGTGCCAGCAGCGTAGTTGCAGCGGGAGAGCAGTACTTC. The J gene is TRBJ2-7, the V gene TRBV9, with 7 bases aligning to TRBD2. This CDR3 is built from 13 residues. After removal of 0 bases from V and 7 bases from J, the junction contained 4 bases not matched to a gene. The germline CDR1 and CDR2 sequences are SGDLS and YYNGEE.

This clonotype came up a few times. V is TRBV20-1 and J is TRBJ2-1, with 9 bases lining up with TRBD2. CDR1 is DFQATT and CDR2 is SNEGSKA in the germline V gene (reference sequence). The CDR3 is 16 residues long. V was pared by 3 bases and J by 4 bases, with 10 bases of the junction left unmatched. The DNA for the CDR3 is TGCAGTGCTAGCCCCCAGGCTAGCGGGGTTTACAATGAGCAGTTCTTC. It yields the protein CSASPQASGVYNEQFF.

In its sample, this clonotype was seen a few times. CDR3 sequence reads: CSAGRLAGDQETQYF. The CDR3 coding sequence is TGCAGTGCTGGAAGACTAGCGGGAGATCAAGAGACCCAGTACTTC. The gene calls are TRBV20-1 and TRBJ2-5; the match to TRBD2 covers 12 bases. The CDR3 sequence is 15 residues long. CDR1 DFQATT and CDR2 SNEGSKA come from the germline V gene (reference sequence). V shed 5 bases, J shed 2 bases, and the junction held 6 bases outside the gene matches.

The chain combines TRBV20-1 with TRBJ2-7; 8 bases map to TRBD2. This CDR3 is built from 14 residues. The germline CDR1 and CDR2 sequences are DFQATT and SNEGSKA (reference sequence). The J segment lost 3 bases and the V segment lost 6 bases, leaving 10 bases of the junction unmatched. For the CDR3, the DNA is TGCAGTGCCGGAGGCCCTAGCGGGTTCTACGAGCAGTACTTC. It is translated as CSAGGPSGFYEQYF.

This clonotype has only a few counts. The chain employs TRBV6-1 and TRBJ2-4; the match to TRBD2 covers 8 bases. The assigned J gene may be wrong: the sequence end matches TRBJ2-7 better. Germline V gene data show CDR1 as MNHNS and CDR2 as SASEGT. The CDR3 extends over 14 amino acids. CDR3 amino acids: CASSEEREMYEQYF. CDR3 DNA sequence: TGTGCCAGCAGTGAAGAGCGGGAGATGTACGAGCAGTACTTC.

About this clonotype: The junction and the germline gene differ at one end; a read error may be behind it. The chain joins TRBV11-2 to TRBJ2-1; no clear D gene. The germline V gene has CDR1 SGHAT and CDR2 FQNNGV. CDR3 size: 16 residues. CDR3 nucleotide sequence: TGTGCCAGCAGCATAGAAGTCTGGGGTGAAGGCAATGAGCAGTTCTTC. Its protein is CASSIEVWGEGNEQFF.

This sequence joins TRBV5-1 and TRBJ2-5; tentative D call: TRBD1 (5 bases). CDR3 length: 15 amino acids. V gave up 0 bases and J gave up 1 base, with 10 bases separating them. Germline lookup yields CDR1 SGHRS and CDR2 YFSETQ. CDR3 in DNA: TGCGCCAGCAGCTTGGGACAGCCACCCCAAGAGACCCAGTACTTC. It is translated as CASSLGQPPQETQYF.